A selection of T cell receptor beta chains follows, all from one sample in a study of blood T cells in healthy people across ages. TCRdb re-derived calls from the 5' RACE reads in MiXCR, one entry per CDR3 protein. This sample carries hundreds of thousands of distinct CDR3 sequences, 45% to 70% of them seen once, and the ten largest clones take under 30%. The specimen was blood. The origin of the receptors is a man between 35 and 55 years old in good health. CDR3s include the opening cysteine and the closing phenylalanine or tryptophan. Each record gives: J gene, V gene, D gene, clone size, CDR3 DNA, CDR3 protein. D genes are given only for firm matches. Rows may omit the clone size; those that give it use once, few, many or a size class.

TRBJ2-5	TRBV28	TRBD2	.	TGTGCCAGCAGTTTATCTACTATCCACCTTAGCGGGGGGCCGTACCAAGAGACCCAGTACTTC	CASSLSTIHLSGGPYQETQYF
TRBJ2-1	TRBV6-2/TRBV6-3	.	.	TGTGCCAGCAGTTACACAGCACCCTCCTACAATGAGCAGTTCTTC	CASSYTAPSYNEQFF
TRBJ2-7	TRBV13	.	few	TGTGCCAGCAGCTTAGGCAGGTCCTGGGGCAATGAGCAGTACTTC	CASSLGRSWGNEQYF
TRBJ2-7	TRBV7-9	TRBD1	once	TGTGCCAGCAGCTTAAATGGAGGGACAGGGGGCTACGAGCAGTACTTC	CASSLNGGTGGYEQYF
TRBJ1-1	TRBV30	.	.	TGTGCCTGGAGTTTAAGTCGGACAGCTATTACTGAAGCTTTCTTT	CAWSLSRTAITEAFF
TRBJ2-1	TRBV13	.	.	TGTGCCAGCAGCTTAGGCCTCGGGGTTTCGATGCAGTTCTTC	CASSLGLGVSMQFF
TRBJ2-5	TRBV2	TRBD2	.	TGTGCCAGCGGGACTAGCGGTTACAATGAGCAGTACTTC	CASGTSGYNEQYF
TRBJ2-1	TRBV7-9	TRBD1	.	TGTGCCAGCAGCCATGACAGGGCCTACAATGAGCAGTTCTTC	CASSHDRAYNEQFF
TRBJ2-5	TRBV20-1	.	few	TGCAGTGCCAATATAGGACAAATCCAAGAGACCCAGTACTTC	CSANIGQIQETQYF
TRBJ2-2	TRBV12-5	TRBD1	.	TGTGCTAGTGGAACGGGACAGGGCACCGGGGAGCTGTTTTTT	CASGTGQGTGELFF
TRBJ2-3	TRBV20-1	TRBD2	.	TGCAGTGCGGCCGCGGGGGGCACAGATACGCAGTATTTT	CSAAAGGTDTQYF
TRBJ2-4	TRBV28	.	.	TGTGCCAGCAGTTTCCGTGCGGGGAAGAACATTCAGTACTTC	CASSFRAGKNIQYF
TRBJ2-6	TRBV7-2	.	few	TGTGCCAGCAGCTTATCAGGGCACTCTGGGGCCAACGTCCTGACTTTC	CASSLSGHSGANVLTF
TRBJ2-2	TRBV24-1	.	.	TGTGCCACCAGTGATTTGCCTAGAGGGAGTAACACCGGGGAGCTGTTTTTT	CATSDLPRGSNTGELFF
TRBJ2-7	TRBV5-1	.	few	TGCGCCAGCAGCAAGGACGGGTACGAGCAGTACTTC	CASSKDGYEQYF
TRBJ1-5	TRBV7-9	.	.	TGTGCCAGCAGCCCCTGGGCCGCCCAGGGCAATCAGCCCCAGCATTTT	CASSPWAAQGNQPQHF
TRBJ2-1	TRBV7-9	TRBD2	.	TGTGCCAGCAGCTACGGGAGGGGCATCTCCTACAATGAGCAGTTCTTC	CASSYGRGISYNEQFF
TRBJ2-5	TRBV3-1	TRBD1	.	TGTGCCAGCAGCCGGTTGGACAGGGTGCGGGGGACCCAGTACTTC	CASSRLDRVRGTQYF
TRBJ2-1	TRBV27	TRBD1	.	TGTGCCAGCACCCAACAGGGGAGCTCCTACAATGAGCAGTTCTTC	CASTQQGSSYNEQFF
TRBJ1-5	TRBV6-2/TRBV6-3	.	once	TGTGCCACCGACCCAGGCAGCCCCAATCAGCCCCAGCATTTT	CATDPGSPNQPQHF
TRBJ2-1	TRBV7-2	TRBD1	.	TGTGCCAGCAGAGGGGACAGGTCCTACAATGAGCAGTTCTTC	CASRGDRSYNEQFF
TRBJ1-5	TRBV20-1	.	.	TGCAGTGCTTGGGGGGGTGAAATTAGCAATCAGCCCCAGCATTTT	CSAWGGEISNQPQHF
TRBJ1-2	TRBV27	.	.	TGTGCCAGCGCGGATGGAGGGTATGGCTACACCTTC	CASADGGYGYTF
TRBJ2-1	TRBV3-1	TRBD2	.	TGTGCCAGCAGCCAGACTAGCGGGAGAGGAAAGCAGTTCTTC	CASSQTSGRGKQFF
TRBJ2-3	TRBV20-1	.	.	TGCAGTGCTAGCGGAGACAAAAGCACAGATACGCAGTATTTT	CSASGDKSTDTQYF
TRBJ2-5	TRBV11-2	TRBD1	.	TGTGCCAGCAGCTTAGAGAGGGACAGCGCCCAGTACTTC	CASSLERDSAQYF
TRBJ2-3	TRBV6-1	.	.	TGTGCCAGCACTGGGCGCTTTGAGGACACGGCCTCTGATACGCAGTATTTT	CASTGRFEDTASDTQYF
TRBJ2-1	TRBV12-3/TRBV12-4	TRBD2	.	TGTGCCAGCAAATGGGGAACTAGCGGAAAATTCTCCTACAATGAGCAGTTCTTC	CASKWGTSGKFSYNEQFF
TRBJ2-7	TRBV2	TRBD2	few	TGTGCCAGCAGTGAGGGTAGCGGGAATTACGAGCAGTACTTC	CASSEGSGNYEQYF
TRBJ2-7	TRBV6-6	.	.	TGTGCCAGCAGTTCTGGGCGGTTAGTGGCCTACAATGAGCAGTACTTC	CASSSGRLVAYNEQYF
TRBJ2-3	TRBV7-3	TRBD2	few	TGTGCCAGCAGCTCAATGGGGACTAGCGGAAGCACAGATACGCAGTATTTT	CASSSMGTSGSTDTQYF
TRBJ2-7	TRBV7-2	.	few	TGTGCCAGCAGCCGGGACCATACCTACGAGCAGTACTTC	CASSRDHTYEQYF